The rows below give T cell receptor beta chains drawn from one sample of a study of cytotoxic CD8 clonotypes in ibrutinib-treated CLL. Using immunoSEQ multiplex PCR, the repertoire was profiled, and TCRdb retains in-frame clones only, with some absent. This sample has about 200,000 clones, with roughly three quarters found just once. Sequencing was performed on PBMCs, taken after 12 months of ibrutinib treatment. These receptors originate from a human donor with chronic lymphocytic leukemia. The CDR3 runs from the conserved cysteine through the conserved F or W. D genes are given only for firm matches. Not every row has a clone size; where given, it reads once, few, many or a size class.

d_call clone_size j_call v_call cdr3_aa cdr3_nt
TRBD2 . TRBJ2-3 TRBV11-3 CASSPGLARSTDTQYF TGTGCCAGCAGCCCAGGACTAGCCAGGAGCACAGATACGCAGTATTTT
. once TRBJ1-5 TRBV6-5 CASSLREKQPQHF TGTGCCAGCAGTTTAAGGGAAAAACAGCCCCAGCATTTT
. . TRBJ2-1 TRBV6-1 CASSGQGLRGAGKYNEQFF TGTGCCAGCAGTGGACAGGGACTTAGGGGGGCGGGGAAATACAATGAGCAGTTCTTC
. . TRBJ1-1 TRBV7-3 CASSSTGYTEAFF TGTGCCAGCAGCTCAACAGGGTACACTGAAGCTTTCTTT
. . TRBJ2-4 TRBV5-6 CASSLQGTAKNIQYF TGTGCCAGCAGCTTGCAGGGAACGGCCAAAAACATTCAGTACTTC
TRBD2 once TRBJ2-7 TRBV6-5 CASSLGLAGVGQYF TGTGCCAGCAGTTTAGGACTAGCGGGAGTCGGGCAGTACTTC
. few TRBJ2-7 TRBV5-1 CASSLTDGVIYEQYF TGCGCCAGCAGCTTGACTGACGGCGTAATCTACGAGCAGTACTTC
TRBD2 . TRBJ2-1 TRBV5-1 CASSLGSGGTYNEQFF TGCGCCAGCAGCTTGGGTAGCGGGGGCACCTACAATGAGCAGTTCTTC
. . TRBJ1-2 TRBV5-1 CASSLAYSGVDYGYTF TGCGCCAGCAGCTTGGCTTATTCGGGGGTCGACTATGGCTACACCTTC
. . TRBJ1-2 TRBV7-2 CASSLGGANYGYTF TGTGCCAGCAGCTTAGGTGGGGCTAACTATGGCTACACCTTC
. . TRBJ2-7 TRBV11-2 CASRPSEMYEQYF TGTGCCAGCAGACCCAGTGAGATGTACGAGCAGTACTTC
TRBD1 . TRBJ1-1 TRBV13 CASSLGTGDTEAFF TGTGCCAGCAGCTTAGGGACAGGGGACACTGAAGCTTTCTTT
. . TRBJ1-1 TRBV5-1 CASRLLGDTEAFF TGCGCCAGCAGACTCCTTGGGGACACTGAAGCTTTCTTT
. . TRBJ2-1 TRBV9 CASSPTRSSYNEQFF TGTGCCAGCAGCCCCACTCGAAGCTCCTACAATGAGCAGTTCTTC
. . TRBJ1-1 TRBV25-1 CASSEGGRGNTEAFF TGTGCCAGCAGTGAGGGGGGCAGGGGGAACACTGAAGCTTTCTTT
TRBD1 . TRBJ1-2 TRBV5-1 CASSLQGGGTYGYTF TGCGCCAGCAGCTTGCAAGGGGGCGGAACTTATGGCTACACCTTC
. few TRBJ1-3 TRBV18 CASSLMEQSGNTIYF TGTGCCAGCTCACTAATGGAGCAATCTGGAAACACCATATATTTT
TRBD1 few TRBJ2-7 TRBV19 CASSTQGDGSYEQYF TGTGCCAGTAGTACGCAGGGGGATGGCTCCTACGAGCAGTACTTC
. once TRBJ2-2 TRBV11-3 CASSLTGNTGELFF TGTGCCAGCAGCTTAACTGGGAACACCGGGGAGCTGTTTTTT
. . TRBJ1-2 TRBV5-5 CASSLDPGSYGYTF TGTGCCAGCAGCTTGGATCCCGGTAGCTATGGCTACACCTTC
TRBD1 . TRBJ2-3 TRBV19 CASSMQGASDTQYF TGTGCCAGTAGTATGCAGGGGGCGTCAGATACGCAGTATTTT
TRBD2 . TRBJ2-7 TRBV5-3 CARSFRTSGSLGDYEQYF TGTGCCAGAAGCTTCAGGACTAGCGGGAGCTTAGGGGACTACGAGCAGTACTTC
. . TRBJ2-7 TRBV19 CASADRNYYEQYF TGTGCCAGCGCGGACAGAAACTACTACGAGCAGTACTTC
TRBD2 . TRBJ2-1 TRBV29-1 CSAGGLAGIDEQFF TGCAGCGCCGGAGGACTAGCGGGAATTGATGAGCAGTTCTTC
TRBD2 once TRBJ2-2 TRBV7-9 CASSLSGTRNTGELFF TGTGCCAGCAGTTTGAGTGGGACTAGGAACACCGGGGAGCTGTTTTTT
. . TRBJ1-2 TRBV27 CASSLFGAGARYGYTF TGTGCCAGCAGTTTGTTTGGGGCAGGGGCGCGGTATGGCTACACCTTC
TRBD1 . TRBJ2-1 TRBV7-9 CASSSGQGVTREQFF TGTGCCAGCAGCTCTGGACAGGGGGTCACAAGGGAGCAGTTCTTC
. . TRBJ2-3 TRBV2 CASSVMGLATDTQYF TGTGCCAGCAGTGTAATGGGGCTAGCGACAGATACGCAGTATTTT
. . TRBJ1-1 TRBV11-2 CASTAGRGKRTTEAFF TGTGCCAGCACCGCGGGGAGGGGAAAACGTACCACTGAAGCTTTCTTT
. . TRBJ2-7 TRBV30 CAWSSGSSYEQYF TGTGCCTGGAGTAGTGGGAGCTCCTACGAGCAGTACTTC
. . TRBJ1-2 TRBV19 CASSIGAGLIGGNYGYTF TGTGCCAGTAGTATAGGGGCAGGCCTAATTGGCGGAAACTATGGCTACACCTTC
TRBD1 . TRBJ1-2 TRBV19 CASSLGQGAYGYTF TGTGCCAGTAGTCTAGGACAGGGGGCCTATGGCTACACCTTC
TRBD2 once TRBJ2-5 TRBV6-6 CASSYSSGGGGETQYF TGTGCCAGCAGTTACTCCTCGGGGGGGGGCGGTGAGACCCAGTACTTC
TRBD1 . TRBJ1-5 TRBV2 CASAEGDRGLWSNQPQHF TGTGCCAGCGCCGAGGGGGACAGGGGGCTTTGGAGCAATCAGCCCCAGCATTTT
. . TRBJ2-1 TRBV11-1 CASSSTKEKVSEQFF TGTGCCAGCAGCTCGACCAAGGAAAAGGTCAGTGAGCAGTTCTTC
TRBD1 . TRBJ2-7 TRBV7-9 CASSWTGASYEQYF TGTGCCAGCAGCTGGACAGGGGCATCCTACGAGCAGTACTTC
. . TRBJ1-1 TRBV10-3 CAISESSGITEAFF TGTGCCATCAGTGAGTCCTCAGGGATCACTGAAGCTTTCTTT
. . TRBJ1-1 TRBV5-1 CASSFHRGNTEAFF TGCGCCAGCAGCTTCCATCGGGGGAACACTGAAGCTTTCTTT
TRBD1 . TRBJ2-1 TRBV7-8 CASSRQGTKYNEQFF TGTGCCAGCAGCAGACAGGGAACGAAATACAATGAGCAGTTCTTC
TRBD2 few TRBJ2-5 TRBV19 CASRRLAGETQYF TGTGCCAGTAGAAGACTAGCGGGAGAGACCCAGTACTTC
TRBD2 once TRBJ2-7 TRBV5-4 CASSLGSSGGAYEQYF TGTGCCAGCAGCTTGGGGTCTAGCGGGGGGGCCTACGAGCAGTACTTC
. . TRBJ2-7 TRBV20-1 CSARASYEQYF TGCAGTGCTAGGGCGTCCTACGAGCAGTACTTC
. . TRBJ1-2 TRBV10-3 CAISASGGEGYGYTF TGTGCCATCAGTGCCTCAGGCGGGGAGGGCTATGGCTACACCTTC
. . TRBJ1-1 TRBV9 CASSVGGGGAEAFF TGTGCCAGCAGCGTAGGTGGGGGAGGAGCTGAAGCTTTCTTT
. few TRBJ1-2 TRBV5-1 CASSLVEGLTSYGYTF TGCGCCAGCAGCTTGGTGGAGGGACTAACCTCTTATGGCTACACCTTC
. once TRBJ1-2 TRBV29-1 CSVISGLSNYGYTF TGCAGCGTAATATCAGGTCTTAGTAACTATGGCTACACCTTC
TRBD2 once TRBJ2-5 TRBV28 CASVPAGRETQYF TGTGCCAGCGTTCCAGCGGGAAGAGAGACCCAGTACTTC
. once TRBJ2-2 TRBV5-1 CASSRGANTGELFF TGCGCCAGCAGCCGCGGCGCGAACACCGGGGAGCTGTTTTTT
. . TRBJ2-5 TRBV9 CASSRTQVETQYF TGTGCCAGCAGCCGGACCCAAGTGGAGACCCAGTACTTC
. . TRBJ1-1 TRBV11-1 CASTSWGTEAFF TGTGCCAGCACTTCCTGGGGCACTGAAGCTTTCTTT
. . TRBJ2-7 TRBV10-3 CAISGGPGAEQYF TGTGCCATCAGTGGGGGTCCTGGGGCCGAGCAGTACTTC
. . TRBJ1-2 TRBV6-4 CASSEAAGYGYTF TGTGCCAGCAGTGAAGCGGCAGGCTATGGCTACACCTTC
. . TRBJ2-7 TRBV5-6 CASSLLGAGDHEQYF TGTGCCAGCAGCTTGTTGGGGGCCGGGGATCACGAGCAGTACTTC